Below, 9 T cell receptor beta chains from the same sample are listed, as sequenced in a study of cytomegalovirus exposure and HLA in healthy donors. Amplification used 60 Vbeta primers and 13 Jbeta primers. Produced via immunoSEQ multiplex PCR; TCRdb's table is partial and in-frame only. The table has around 120,000 clones, around a tenth seen once. The sequencing sample was made of PBMCs. These receptors were obtained from a man between 25 and 39 years old in good health and CMV-seronegative.

V usage is TRBV5-5 and J usage is TRBJ2-1, with D perhaps TRBD2 (5 bases). V dropped 4 bases and J dropped 0 bases, with 14 bases sitting between them. From germline, CDR1 is SGHKS and CDR2 YYEKEE (reference sequence). The CDR3 extends over 16 amino acids. CDR3 DNA: TGTGCCAGCAGCCCGCGGGTGGGTAACTCCTACAATGAGCAGTTCTTC. Translation gives CASSPRVGNSYNEQFF.

There are a few counts of this clone. This rearrangement joins TRBV19 to TRBJ1-1; TRBD1 might be the D (5 bases). The CDR3 has 11 residues. With 7 bases removed from V and 8 bases from J, the gap between germline ends came to 11 bases. Looked up from germline, CDR1 is LNHDA and CDR2 is SQIVND (reference sequence). CDR3 residues: CASTGTAEAFF. The CDR3 DNA sequence: TGTGCCAGTACCGGGACTGCGGAAGCTTTCTTT.

CDR3: CASSPAGLDWREQYF. The DNA for the CDR3 is TGTGCCAGCAGCCCCGCGGGCCTAGATTGGCGTGAGCAGTACTTC. The chain carries TRBV7-9 and TRBJ2-7, with TRBD2 as a possible D gene (5 bases). The CDR3 consists of 15 residues. V was cut by 5 bases and J by 7 bases, with 21 bases left in between. The germline gives CDR1 SEHNR, CDR2 FQNEAQ (reference sequence).

The chain recombines TRBV11-2 with TRBJ1-1; D unclear. Trimming took 3 bases from V and 1 from J, leaving 6 bases between them. The germline CDR1 and CDR2 sequences are SGHAT and FQNNGV. The CDR3 runs to 13 residues. CDR3 residues: CASSFVQNTEAFF. CDR3 sequence (DNA): TGTGCCAGCAGCTTCGTACAGAACACTGAAGCTTTCTTT.

Only a few counts were recorded for this clone. CDR3 in amino acids: CASSIDGMINQPQHF. CDR3 nucleotide sequence: TGTGCCAGTAGTATAGATGGCATGATTAATCAGCCCCAGCATTTT. This rearrangement joins TRBV19 to TRBJ1-5; unclear D gene. The CDR3 runs to 15 residues. V lost 0 bases to trimming and J lost 4 bases, with 10 bases between them. The germline CDR1 and CDR2 sequences are LNHDA and SQIVND (reference sequence).

The V and J genes are TRBV13 and TRBJ1-2; the match to TRBD1 covers 7 bases. Germline trimming cut 5 bases from V and 4 bases from J; bases unmatched to any gene: 4. CDR3 size: 13 residues. Germline V gene sequence: CDR1 PRHDT, CDR2 FYEKMQ (reference sequence). In nucleotides, the CDR3 is TGTGCCAGCAGCCTCACAGGGGTCTATGGCTACACCTTC. Translated: CASSLTGVYGYTF.

This chain connects TRBV19 to TRBJ1-1, with TRBD1 matching over 9 bases. V lost 0 bases, J lost 3 bases, and 8 bases stayed unmatched. The CDR3 has 17 residues. Germline V gives CDR1 LNHDA, CDR2 SQIVND (reference sequence). The DNA for the CDR3 is TGTGCCAGTAGTATAGATTATTGGGGGACAGGGTACACTGAAGCTTTCTTT. Its translation: CASSIDYWGTGYTEAFF.

The chain uses TRBV28 and TRBJ2-7; TRBD2 matches 15 bases. Per germline, CDR1 MDHEN and CDR2 SYDVKM. The CDR3 spans 23 residues. Losses at the gene ends were 3 bases for V and 5 bases for J; bases not matched to a gene: 26. CDR3 sequence: CASSFPFTAQGTSGRSAWDEQYF. The CDR3 DNA is TGTGCCAGCAGTTTCCCCTTTACGGCCCAGGGGACTAGCGGGAGGAGTGCCTGGGACGAGCAGTACTTC.

This clone was recorded a few times. The V call is TRBV5-1, the J call TRBJ2-1; 10 bases align to TRBD2. The CDR3 is made up of 15 amino acids. Looked up from germline, CDR1 is SGHRS and CDR2 is YFSETQ. V dropped 4 bases and J dropped 4; count of bases not matched to a gene: 5. CDR3 sequence reads: CASSILAGEYNEQFF. As DNA, the CDR3 is TGCGCCAGCAGCATTCTAGCGGGAGAATACAATGAGCAGTTCTTC.